This T cell receptor (beta chain) was obtained from a study of cytomegalovirus exposure and HLA in healthy donors. Study-wide findings and caveats: A later analysis revealed that TCR association rates differed between HLA loci, peaking at DRB1 and bottoming out at HLA-C. Later findings reportedly placed an Asian-associated ancestry cluster below the approximately 670-donor mean for N-insertions.

The donors (healthy individuals) were bone marrow donors. The CDR3 extends over 14 amino acids. The germline V gene has CDR1 SGHTA and CDR2 FQGTGA. Trimming took off 1 base at V and 10 bases at J, with 11 bases between the two ends. Both 60 Vbeta primers and 13 Jbeta primers went into the PCR. In the original processing: In a later analysis, of approximately 81 million unique beta chains, roughly 9.9 million appeared in at least two donors. The table came from immunoSEQ multiplex PCR; TCRdb's copy has only in-frame clones and leaves some out. V, J and clone size reflect that table, while D and trimming were determined from the DNA. The table includes approximately 260,000 clones, 92% detected once. Comments on this clone: Its specificity is unknown.

Sequences were obtained from PBMCs. This chain uses TRBV7-3 with TRBJ1-6, with D perhaps matching TRBD1 (6 bases). The receptor was isolated from a girl between 2 and 10 years old in good health and CMV-seronegative. As DNA, the CDR3 is TGTGCCAGCAGCTTAAAACAGGGAAGCTCACCCCTCCACTTT. Translation: CASSLKQGSSPLHF.